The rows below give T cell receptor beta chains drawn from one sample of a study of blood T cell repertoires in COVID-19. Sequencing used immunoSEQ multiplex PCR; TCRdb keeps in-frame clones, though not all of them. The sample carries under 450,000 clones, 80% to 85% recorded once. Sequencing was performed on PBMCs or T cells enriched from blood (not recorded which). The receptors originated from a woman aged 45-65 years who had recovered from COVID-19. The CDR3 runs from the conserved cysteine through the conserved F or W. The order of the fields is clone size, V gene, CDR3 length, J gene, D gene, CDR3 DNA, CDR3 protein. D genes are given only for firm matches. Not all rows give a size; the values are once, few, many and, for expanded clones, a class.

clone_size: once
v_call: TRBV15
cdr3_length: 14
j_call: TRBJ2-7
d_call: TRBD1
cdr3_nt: TGTGCCACCAGCACGGACAGGGGCCCCTACGAGCAGTACTTC
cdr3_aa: CATSTDRGPYEQYF

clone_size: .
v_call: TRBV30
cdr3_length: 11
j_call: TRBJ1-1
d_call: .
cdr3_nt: TGTGCCTGGAGTTGGCAGGGCGAAGCTTTCTTT
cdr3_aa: CAWSWQGEAFF

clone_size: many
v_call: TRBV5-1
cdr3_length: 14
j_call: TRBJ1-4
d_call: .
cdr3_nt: TGCGCCAGCAGCTTGGAGAGGGCTAATGAAAAACTGTTTTTT
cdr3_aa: CASSLERANEKLFF

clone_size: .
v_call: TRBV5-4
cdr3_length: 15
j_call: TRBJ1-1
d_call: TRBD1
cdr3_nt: TGTGCCAGCAGCTCATTGCAGGGGGCGCACACTGAAGCTTTCTTT
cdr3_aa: CASSSLQGAHTEAFF

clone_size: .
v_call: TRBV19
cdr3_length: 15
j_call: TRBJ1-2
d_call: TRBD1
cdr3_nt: TGTGCCAGTAGTATGACAGGGGCCCCCTTTGGGGGCTACACCTTC
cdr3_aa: CASSMTGAPFGGYTF

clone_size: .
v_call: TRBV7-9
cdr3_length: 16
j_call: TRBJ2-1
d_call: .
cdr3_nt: TGTGCCAGCAGCCCGCGGCGGGGCAGCTCCTACAATGAGCAGTTCTTC
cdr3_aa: CASSPRRGSSYNEQFF

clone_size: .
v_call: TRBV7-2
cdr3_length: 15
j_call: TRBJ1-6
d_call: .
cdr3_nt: TGTGCCAGCAGCTTAACAGGGAGTTATAATTCACCCCTCCACTTT
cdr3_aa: CASSLTGSYNSPLHF

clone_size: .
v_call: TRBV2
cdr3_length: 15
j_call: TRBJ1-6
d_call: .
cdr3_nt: TGTGCCAGCAGTCTCGGACAGACATATAATTCACCCCTCCACTTT
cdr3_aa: CASSLGQTYNSPLHF

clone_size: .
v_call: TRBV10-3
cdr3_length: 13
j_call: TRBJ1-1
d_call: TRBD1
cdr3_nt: TGTGCCATCAGCCGGGACAGGAACACTGAAGCTTTCTTT
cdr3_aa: CAISRDRNTEAFF

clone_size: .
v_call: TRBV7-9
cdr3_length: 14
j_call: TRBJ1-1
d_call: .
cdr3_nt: TGTGCCAGCAATCCGGACAGAGCGAACACTGAAGCTTTCTTT
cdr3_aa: CASNPDRANTEAFF

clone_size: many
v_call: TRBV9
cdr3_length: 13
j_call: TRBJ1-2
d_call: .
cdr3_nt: TGTGCCAGCAGCGCCGCCGGGGGGGATGGCTACACCTTC
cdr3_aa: CASSAAGGDGYTF

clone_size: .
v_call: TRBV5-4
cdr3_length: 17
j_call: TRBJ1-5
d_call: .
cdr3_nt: TGTGCCAGCAGCTTTCTTGAGACCGGGGGGAGCAATCAGCCCCAGCATTTT
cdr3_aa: CASSFLETGGSNQPQHF

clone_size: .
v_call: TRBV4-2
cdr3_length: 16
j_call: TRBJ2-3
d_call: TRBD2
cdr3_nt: TGTGCCAGCAGCCAAACTGGAGGGAGGGCCTCAGATACGCAGTATTTT
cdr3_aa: CASSQTGGRASDTQYF

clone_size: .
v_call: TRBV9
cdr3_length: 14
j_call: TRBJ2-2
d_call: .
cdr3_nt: TGTGCCAGCAGCGTTGTCCCTAGCGCCGGGGAGCTGTTTTTT
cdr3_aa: CASSVVPSAGELFF

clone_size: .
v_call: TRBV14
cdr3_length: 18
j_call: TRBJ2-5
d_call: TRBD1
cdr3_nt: TGTGCCAGCAGCCACAAGACCGGGACAGGGGGCCTTGGAGAGACCCAGTACTTC
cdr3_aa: CASSHKTGTGGLGETQYF

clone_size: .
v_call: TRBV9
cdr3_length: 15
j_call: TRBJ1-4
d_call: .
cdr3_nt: TGTGCCAGCAGCGTAGGTTGGCAGGCGGGGGAAAAACTGTTTTTT
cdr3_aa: CASSVGWQAGEKLFF

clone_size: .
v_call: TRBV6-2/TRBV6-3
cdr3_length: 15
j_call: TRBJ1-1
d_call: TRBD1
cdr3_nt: TGTGCCAGCAGTTACTCAAAACAGGGGACCACTGAAGCTTTCTTT
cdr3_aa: CASSYSKQGTTEAFF

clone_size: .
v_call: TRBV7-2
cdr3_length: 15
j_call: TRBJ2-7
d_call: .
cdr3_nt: TGTGCCAGCAGCCCGGGCCCTCACAGTAGGGGCGAGCAGTACTTC
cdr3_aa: CASSPGPHSRGEQYF

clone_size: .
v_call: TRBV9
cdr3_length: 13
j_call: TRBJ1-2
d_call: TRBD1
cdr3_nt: TGTGCCAGCAGCTCACAGGGGACCTATGGCTACACCTTC
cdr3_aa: CASSSQGTYGYTF

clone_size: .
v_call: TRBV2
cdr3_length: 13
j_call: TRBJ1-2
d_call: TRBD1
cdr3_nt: TGTGCCAGCAGCCAGAACCGGGACAGTGGCTACACCTTC
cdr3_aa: CASSQNRDSGYTF

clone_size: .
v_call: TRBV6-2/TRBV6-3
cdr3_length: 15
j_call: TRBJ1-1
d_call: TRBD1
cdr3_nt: TGTGCCAGCAGTTACCGCCAGGGGGTGAACACTGAAGCTTTCTTT
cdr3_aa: CASSYRQGVNTEAFF

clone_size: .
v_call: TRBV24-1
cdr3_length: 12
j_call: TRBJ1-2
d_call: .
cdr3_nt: TGTGCCACCAGTGACAGTAACTATGGCTACACCTTC
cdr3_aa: CATSDSNYGYTF

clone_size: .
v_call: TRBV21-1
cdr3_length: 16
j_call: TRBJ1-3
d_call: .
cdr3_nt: TGTGCCAGCAGCAAAGGCCCCTCAGGGGTTGGAAACACCATATATTTT
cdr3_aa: CASSKGPSGVGNTIYF